The clone carrying this TCR beta chain was seen more than once but under ten times. The record originates from a study of T-cell reconstitution after alpha-beta-depleted transplantation in children. Researchers prepared the TCRbeta library using unique molecular identifiers, the study reports. TCRdb redid the calling of the PCR reads with MiXCR, one entry per CDR3 protein. The sample holds fewer than 550,000 distinct CDR3 sequences, more than 9.5% seen once. The sample here was PBMCs, mostly from graft donor cells, taken 180 days after TCRalphabeta/CD19-depleted stem cell transplant. This sequence was found in a female patient aged 2-9 years who had a stem cell transplant for aplastic anemia, so the T cells may come from the graft donor.

The CDR3, as DNA: TGTGCCAGCAGCCCCCTGGAGGGATTTAGCTCCTACAATGAGCAGTTCTTC. Protein: CASSPLEGFSSYNEQFF. The chain joins TRBV14 to TRBJ2-1, with D tentatively TRBD2 (6 bases). The CDR3 length is 17 residues. Trimming stripped 4 bases from V and 0 bases from J, with 16 bases between. The germline V gene has CDR1 SGHDN and CDR2 FVKESK.